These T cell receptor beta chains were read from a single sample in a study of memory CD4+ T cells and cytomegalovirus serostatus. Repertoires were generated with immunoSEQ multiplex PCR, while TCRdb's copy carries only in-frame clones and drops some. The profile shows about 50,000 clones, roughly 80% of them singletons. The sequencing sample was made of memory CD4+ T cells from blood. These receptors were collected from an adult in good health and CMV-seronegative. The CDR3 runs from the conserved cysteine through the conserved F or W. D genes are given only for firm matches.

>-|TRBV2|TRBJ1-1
CASSPPGTSNTEAFF
TGTGCCAGCAGTCCCCCCGGGACCTCAAACACTGAAGCTTTCTTT
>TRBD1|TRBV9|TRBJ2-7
CASSVDREMGEQYF
TGTGCCAGCAGCGTGGACAGGGAGATGGGCGAGCAGTACTTC
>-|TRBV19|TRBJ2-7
CASSIEGNRYEQYF
TGTGCCAGTAGTATAGAGGGGAATCGGTACGAGCAGTACTTC
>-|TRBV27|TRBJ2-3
CASSFNTDTQYF
TGTGCCAGCAGCTTTAACACAGATACGCAGTATTTT
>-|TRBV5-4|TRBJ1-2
CASSLRQARGGYTF
TGTGCCAGCAGCCTCCGACAGGCCCGGGGTGGCTACACCTTC
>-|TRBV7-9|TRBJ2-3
CASSTLGPYTDTQYF
TGTGCCAGCAGCACCCTGGGACCTTACACAGATACGCAGTATTTT
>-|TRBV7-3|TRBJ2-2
CASSLGGRGSTGELFF
TGTGCCAGCAGCTTAGGTGGCAGGGGAAGCACCGGGGAGCTGTTTTTT
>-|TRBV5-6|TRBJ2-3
CASSLYAGADTQYF
TGTGCCAGCAGCTTGTATGCAGGGGCAGATACGCAGTATTTT
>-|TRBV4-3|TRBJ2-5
CASSQVPKETQYF
TGCGCCAGCAGCCAAGTGCCAAAAGAGACCCAGTACTTC
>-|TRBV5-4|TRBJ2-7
CASSLELGTYEQYF
TGTGCCAGCAGCTTGGAGTTGGGAACCTACGAGCAGTACTTC
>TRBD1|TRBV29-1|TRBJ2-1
CSVERGHLDSDEQFF
TGCAGCGTTGAGAGGGGGCACCTGGATAGCGATGAGCAGTTCTTC
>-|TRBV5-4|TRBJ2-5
CASSSGTEQETQYF
TGTGCCAGCAGCTCGGGGACGGAACAAGAGACCCAGTACTTC
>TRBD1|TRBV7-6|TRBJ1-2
CASSAPPAGTGDYGYTF
TGTGCCAGCAGCGCCCCACCCGCCGGGACAGGGGACTATGGCTACACCTTC
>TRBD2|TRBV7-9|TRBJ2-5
CASSLLAGFEETQYF
TGTGCCAGCAGCTTACTAGCGGGGTTTGAGGAGACCCAGTACTTC